This T cell receptor beta chain was recorded in a study of identical twins (dated by TCRdb to about 2016). Describing the broader study: To test whether fetal clonotypes persist, the study used deep sequencing on TCR alpha and beta repertoires from monozygotic twins, unrelated adults of various ages, and cord blood. To rule out contamination, replicate twin experiments were performed at different times with different library preparation protocols. The paper as a whole reports these results and caveats: Out-of-frame TCR alpha sequences shared between twins showed an excess of low generation-probability sequences compared with coincidental sharing between unrelated individuals. The excess sharing between twins in beta out-of-frame sequences was weaker because fewer shared sequences reduced the signal-to-noise ratio. Zero-insertion analyses could be partly confounded by invariant T cells such as MAIT and iNKT, although diverse VJ usage argued against such confounding for most clonotypes. In monozygotic twins, out-of-frame TCR alpha sharing was systematically underestimated by recombination models, although the models agreed with sharing between unrelated individuals. Fewer insertions were carried by abundant cord blood beta clonotypes; a weaker similar trend was observed in young adult naive repertoires, while no such trend was observed in memory repertoires. Because the same donors could not be followed over many years, the conclusions relied on cross-sectional statistical analysis.

Libraries were built with 5' RACE. Sequencing used an Illumina HiSeq 2000. A universal primer binding site was introduced by template switching, and a unique molecular identifier was present in the final cDNA, enabling accurate counting of TCR cDNA molecules. Specific primers in the conserved constant-segment region were used to synthesize first-strand cDNA for TCR alpha and beta chains. To control for contamination, every cDNA library was double barcoded, receiving both a SMART-Mk sample barcode and Illumina barcodes. TruSeq adapter sequences, together with Illumina sample barcodes, were added in two successive PCR steps. The TCR alpha and beta cDNA libraries were sequenced on the Illumina HiSeq platform using custom primers. Under the source paper's analysis protocol: MiGEC was used to process raw reads and extract unique molecular identifiers, and MiXCR was used to find CDR3 positions. For each individual, recombination models were inferred using an EM algorithm with the repgenHMM and IGoR tools. Shared clonotypes were analyzed with the tcR package in R, and sharing was normalized by the product of cloneset sizes. To study raw recombination without the effects of thymic and clonal selection, out-of-frame nonproductive sequences were analyzed. Through fastp at Q25 and MiXCR, TCRdb rebuilt clones from the public reads, retaining in-frame beta chains. Each entry merges the rows of one CDR3 protein and shows their most common DNA and genes. The V and J calls, along with clone size, are taken from TCRdb and not from the paper's own processing. In this sample the table shows some 630,000 distinct CDR3 sequences, roughly 7.1% of which occur a single time. Clones ranked in the top ten supply 1.6% of the sample.

Many counts were recorded for this clonotype. Its antigen target is currently unknown. Qualities for individual bases were not recorded, and no much larger clone is one base off. The junction shows trimming of 4 bases on V and 4 bases on J, plus 15 bases between the germline ends. From the cysteine through the phenylalanine, the CDR3 covers 15 amino acids. The entry retains the CDR3 DNA only, 45 bases that are in frame from base 1. Per the germline V gene, SGHVS is the CDR1 and FQNEAQ is the CDR2. Only healthy Caucasian donors were included. Three pairs of female monozygotic twins, all aged about 18 to 29 years, were included in the twin cohort. The RNA used for TCR libraries was isolated from peripheral blood mononuclear cells. A further study also used this sample, focusing on yellow fever vaccine responses in identical twins. From the second report: The T cell response to vaccination in identical twins was reported by the authors to appear partly convergent and partly personalized. In identical twins, the study followed T cell clones that responded to the vaccine with precision.

The chain is assembled from TRBV7-8 and TRBJ2-3; the D region possibly corresponds to TRBD1 (5 bases align). Sequencing used PBMCs. This receptor was identified in a woman younger than 35 in good health. The DNA reads TGTGCCAGCAGCTCCTTATTAATGGGGCCAGATACGCAGTATTTT. This codes for CASSSLLMGPDTQYF.